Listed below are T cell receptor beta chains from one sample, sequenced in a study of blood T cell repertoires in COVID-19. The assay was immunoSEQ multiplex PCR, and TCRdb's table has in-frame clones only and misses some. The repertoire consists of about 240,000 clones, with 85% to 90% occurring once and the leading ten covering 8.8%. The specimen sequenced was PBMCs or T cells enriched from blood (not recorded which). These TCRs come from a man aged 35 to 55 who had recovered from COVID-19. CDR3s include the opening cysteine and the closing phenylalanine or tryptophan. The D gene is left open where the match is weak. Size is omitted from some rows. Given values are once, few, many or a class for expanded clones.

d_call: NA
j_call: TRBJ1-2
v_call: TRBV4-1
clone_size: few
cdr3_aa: CASSQERGENYGYTF
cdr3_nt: TGCGCCAGCAGCCAAGAGCGGGGCGAGAACTATGGCTACACCTTC

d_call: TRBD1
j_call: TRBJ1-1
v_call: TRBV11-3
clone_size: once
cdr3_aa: CASSLGTGSEAFF
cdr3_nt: TGTGCCAGCAGCTTGGGGACAGGGTCGGAGGCTTTCTTT

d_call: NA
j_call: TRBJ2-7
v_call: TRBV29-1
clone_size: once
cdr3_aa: CSVRPSVNGYEQYF
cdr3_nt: TGCAGCGTTCGGCCTAGCGTAAATGGATACGAGCAGTACTTC

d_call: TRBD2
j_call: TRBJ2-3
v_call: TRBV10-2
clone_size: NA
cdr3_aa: CASGLAGGNTDTQYF
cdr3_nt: TGCGCCAGCGGTTTAGCGGGAGGGAACACAGATACGCAGTATTTT

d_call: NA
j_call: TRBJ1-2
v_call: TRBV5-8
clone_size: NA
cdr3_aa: CASSSRARGTLGGYTF
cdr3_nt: TGTGCCAGCAGCTCTCGAGCCAGAGGGACACTTGGTGGCTACACCTTC

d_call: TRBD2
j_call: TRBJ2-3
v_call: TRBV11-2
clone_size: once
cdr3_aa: CASSLLRGGDTQYF
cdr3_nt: TGTGCCAGCAGCTTACTGCGGGGGGGAGATACGCAGTATTTT

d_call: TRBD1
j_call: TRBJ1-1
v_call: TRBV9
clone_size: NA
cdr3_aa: CASSVSQTGAYTEAFF
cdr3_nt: TGTGCCAGCAGCGTATCCCAGACAGGGGCTTACACTGAAGCTTTCTTT

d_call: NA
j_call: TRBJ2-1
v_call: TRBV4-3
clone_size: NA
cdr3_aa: CASSQERTNRQFF
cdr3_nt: TGCGCCAGCAGCCAAGAAAGAACCAACAGGCAGTTCTTC

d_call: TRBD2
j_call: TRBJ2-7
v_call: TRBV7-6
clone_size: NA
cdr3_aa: CASSLSSYGGAINEQYF
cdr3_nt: TGTGCCAGCAGCTTATCATCGTACGGGGGGGCTATTAACGAGCAGTACTTC

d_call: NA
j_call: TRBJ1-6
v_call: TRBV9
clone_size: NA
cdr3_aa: CASSVDTGDYSPLHF
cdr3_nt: TGTGCCAGCAGCGTGGATACAGGAGATTATTCACCCCTCCACTTT

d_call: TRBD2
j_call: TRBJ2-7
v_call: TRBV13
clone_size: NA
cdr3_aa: CASSLGSGSSYEQYF
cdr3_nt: TGTGCCAGCAGCTTAGGGAGCGGGAGCTCCTACGAGCAGTACTTC

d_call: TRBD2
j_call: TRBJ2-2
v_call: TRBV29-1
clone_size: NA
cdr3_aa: CSTRTSGPSNTGELFF
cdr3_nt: TGCAGCACCCGGACTAGCGGGCCCTCGAACACCGGGGAGCTGTTTTTT

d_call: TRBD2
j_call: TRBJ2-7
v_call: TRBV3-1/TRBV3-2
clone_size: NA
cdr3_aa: CASRRTSGATYEQYF
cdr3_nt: TGTGCCAGCAGACGAACTAGCGGGGCCACCTACGAGCAGTACTTC

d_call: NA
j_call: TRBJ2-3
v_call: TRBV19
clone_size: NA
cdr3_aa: CASSAGRRWDTQYF
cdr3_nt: TGTGCCAGTAGTGCTGGACGGAGGTGGGATACGCAGTATTTT

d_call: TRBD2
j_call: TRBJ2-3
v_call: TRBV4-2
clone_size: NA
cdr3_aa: CASSQTGTSPTDTQYF
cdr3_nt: TGTGCCAGCAGCCAAACCGGGACTAGCCCCACAGATACGCAGTATTTT

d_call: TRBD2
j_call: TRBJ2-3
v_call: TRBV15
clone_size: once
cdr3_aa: CATSRGLAGGTDTQYF
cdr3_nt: TGTGCCACCAGCAGAGGGCTAGCGGGGGGGACAGATACGCAGTATTTT

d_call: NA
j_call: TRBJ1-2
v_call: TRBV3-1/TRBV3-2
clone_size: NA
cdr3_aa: CASSHQGLRDGYTF
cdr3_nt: TGTGCCAGCAGCCATCAGGGGTTACGGGACGGCTACACCTTC

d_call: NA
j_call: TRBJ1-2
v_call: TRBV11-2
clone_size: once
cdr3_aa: CASSLVLWGTRDRYGYTF
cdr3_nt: TGTGCCAGCAGCTTAGTACTTTGGGGGACTCGGGACCGCTATGGCTACACCTTC